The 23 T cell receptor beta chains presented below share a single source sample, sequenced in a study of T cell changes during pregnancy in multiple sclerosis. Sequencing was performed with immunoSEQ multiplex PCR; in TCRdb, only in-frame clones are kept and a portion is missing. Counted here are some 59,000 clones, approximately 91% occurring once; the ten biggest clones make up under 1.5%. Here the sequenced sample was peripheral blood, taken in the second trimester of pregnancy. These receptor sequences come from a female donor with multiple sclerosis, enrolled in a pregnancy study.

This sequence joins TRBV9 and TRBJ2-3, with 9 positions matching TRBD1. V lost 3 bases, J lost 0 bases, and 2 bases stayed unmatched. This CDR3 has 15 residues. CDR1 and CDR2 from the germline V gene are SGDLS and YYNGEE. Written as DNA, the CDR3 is TGTGCCAGCAGCGGGACAGGGGCGAGCACAGATACGCAGTATTTT. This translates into CASSGTGASTDTQYF.

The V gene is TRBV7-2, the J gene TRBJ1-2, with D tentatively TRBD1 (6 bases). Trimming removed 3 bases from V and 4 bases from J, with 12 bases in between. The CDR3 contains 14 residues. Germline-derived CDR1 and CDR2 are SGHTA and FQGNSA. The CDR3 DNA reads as TGTGCCAGCAGCTTGGTCCGGACAGTCTATGGCTACACCTTC. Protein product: CASSLVRTVYGYTF.

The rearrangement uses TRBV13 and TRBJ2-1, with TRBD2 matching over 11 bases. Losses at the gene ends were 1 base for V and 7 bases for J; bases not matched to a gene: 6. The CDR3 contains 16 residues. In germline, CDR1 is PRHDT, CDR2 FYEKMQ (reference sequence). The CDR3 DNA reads TGTGCCAGCAGCTTAGAAGGTAGCGGGGGGGCAAATGAGCAGTTCTTC. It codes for CASSLEGSGGANEQFF. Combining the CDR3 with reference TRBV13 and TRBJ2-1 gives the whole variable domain AAGVIQSPRHLIKEKRETATLKCYPIPRHDTVYWYQQGPGQDPQFLISFYEKMQSDKGSIPDRFSAQQFSDYHSELNMSSLELGDSALYFCASSLEGSGGANEQFFGPGTRLTVL.

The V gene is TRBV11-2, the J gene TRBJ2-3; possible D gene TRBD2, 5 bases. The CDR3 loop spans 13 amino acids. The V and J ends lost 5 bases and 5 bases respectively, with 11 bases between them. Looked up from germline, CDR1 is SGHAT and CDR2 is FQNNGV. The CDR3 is CASSGNEGDTQYF. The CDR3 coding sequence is TGTGCCAGCAGCGGAAATGAGGGAGATACGCAGTATTTT. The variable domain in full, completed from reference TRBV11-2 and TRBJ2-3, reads EAGVAQSPRYKIIEKRQSVAFWCNPISGHATLYWYQQILGQGPKLLIQFQNNGVVDDSQLPKDRFSAERLKGVDSTLKIQPAKLEDSAVYLCASSGNEGDTQYFGPGTRLTVL.

The chain's CDR3 is CASSFRTGGIQPQHF. The CDR3 DNA follows: TGTGCCAGCAGTTTCCGGACAGGGGGAATTCAGCCCCAGCATTTT. The chain has TRBV28 and TRBJ1-5, with TRBD1 matching 10 bases. CDR1 MDHEN and CDR2 SYDVKM come from the germline V gene. V gave up 3 bases and J gave up 6 bases; unmatched junction bases: 5. The CDR3 spans 15 residues.

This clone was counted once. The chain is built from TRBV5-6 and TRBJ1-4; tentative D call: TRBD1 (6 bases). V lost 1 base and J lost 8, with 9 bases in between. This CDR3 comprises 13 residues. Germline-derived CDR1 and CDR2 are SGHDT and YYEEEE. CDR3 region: CASSLPGEEKLFF. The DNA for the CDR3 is TGTGCCAGCAGCTTGCCAGGGGAGGAAAAACTGTTTTTT.

CDR3 residues: CASSLSGGGAAYNEQFF. As DNA, the CDR3 is TGTGCCAGCAGCTTAAGTGGTGGGGGGGCCGCCTACAATGAGCAGTTCTTC. The rearrangement links TRBV7-3 to TRBJ2-1, with TRBD2 as a possible D gene (7 bases). From germline, CDR1 is SGHTA and CDR2 FQGTGA. CDR3 size: 17 residues. The V end lost 1 base, the J end lost 2 bases, and 15 bases lay between the germline ends.

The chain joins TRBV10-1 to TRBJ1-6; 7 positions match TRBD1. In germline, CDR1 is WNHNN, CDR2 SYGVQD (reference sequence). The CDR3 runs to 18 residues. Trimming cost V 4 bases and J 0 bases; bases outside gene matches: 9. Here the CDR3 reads CASSVWQGVSSYNSPLHF. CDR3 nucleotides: TGCGCCAGCAGTGTTTGGCAGGGGGTAAGCTCCTATAATTCACCCCTCCACTTT.

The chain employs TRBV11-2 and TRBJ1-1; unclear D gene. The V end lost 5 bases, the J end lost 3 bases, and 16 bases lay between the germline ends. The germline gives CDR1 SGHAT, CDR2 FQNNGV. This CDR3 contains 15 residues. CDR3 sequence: CASSQMGRLDTEAFF. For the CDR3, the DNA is TGTGCCAGCAGCCAGATGGGGAGGTTGGACACTGAAGCTTTCTTT.

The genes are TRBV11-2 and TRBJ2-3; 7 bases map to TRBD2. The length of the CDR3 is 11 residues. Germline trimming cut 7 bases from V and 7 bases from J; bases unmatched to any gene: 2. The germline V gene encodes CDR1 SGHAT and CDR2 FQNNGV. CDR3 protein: CASTGGNTQYF. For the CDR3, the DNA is TGTGCCAGCACGGGGGGTAATACGCAGTATTTT.

The DNA of the CDR3 is TGTGCCAGCTCACCAGGGGGGGAAGAGACCCAGTACTTC. Its translation: CASSPGGEETQYF. The chain carries TRBV18 and TRBJ2-5; TRBD2 matches 7 bases. V lost 2 bases and J lost 3; bases outside the gene matches: 0. CDR3 size: 13 residues. Germline CDR1 KGHSH, CDR2 LQKENI. The full variable domain, with the rest looked up from reference TRBV18 and TRBJ2-5, is NAGVMQNPRHLVRRRGQEARLRCSPMKGHSHVYWYRQLPEEGLKFMVYLQKENIIDESGMPKERFSAEFPKEGPSILRIQQVVRGDSAAYFCASSPGGEETQYFGPGTRLLVL.

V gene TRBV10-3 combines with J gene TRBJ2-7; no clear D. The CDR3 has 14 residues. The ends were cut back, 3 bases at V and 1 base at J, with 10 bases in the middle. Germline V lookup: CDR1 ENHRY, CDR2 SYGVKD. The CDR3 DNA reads TGTGCCATCAGTGAAGGAAGACTTTCCTACGAGCAGTACTTC. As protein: CAISEGRLSYEQYF.

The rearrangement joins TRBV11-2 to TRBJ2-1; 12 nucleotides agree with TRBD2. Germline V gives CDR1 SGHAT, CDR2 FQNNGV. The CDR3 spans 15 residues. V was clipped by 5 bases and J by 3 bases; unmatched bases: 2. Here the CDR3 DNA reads TGTGCCAGCAGCCCTAGCGGGGGGGGCTACAATGAGCAGTTCTTC. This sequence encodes CASSPSGGGYNEQFF.

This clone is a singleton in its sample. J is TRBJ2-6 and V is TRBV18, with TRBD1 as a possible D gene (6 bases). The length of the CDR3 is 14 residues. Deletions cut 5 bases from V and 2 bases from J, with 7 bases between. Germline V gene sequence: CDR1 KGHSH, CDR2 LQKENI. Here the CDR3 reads CASSTGPGANVLTF. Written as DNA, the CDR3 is TGTGCCAGCTCAACAGGGCCTGGGGCCAACGTCCTGACTTTC.

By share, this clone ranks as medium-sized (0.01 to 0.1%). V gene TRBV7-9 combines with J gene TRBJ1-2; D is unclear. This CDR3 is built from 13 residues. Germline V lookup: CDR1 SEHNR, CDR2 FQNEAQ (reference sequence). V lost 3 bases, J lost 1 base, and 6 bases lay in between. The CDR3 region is CASSFAGNYGYTF. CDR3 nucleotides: TGTGCCAGCAGCTTTGCCGGTAACTATGGCTACACCTTC.

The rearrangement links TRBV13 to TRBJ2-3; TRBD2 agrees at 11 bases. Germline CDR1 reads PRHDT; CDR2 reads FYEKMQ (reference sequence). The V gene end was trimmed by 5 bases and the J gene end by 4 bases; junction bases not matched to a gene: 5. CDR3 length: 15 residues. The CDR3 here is CASSPQLAGADTQYF. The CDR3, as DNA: TGTGCCAGCAGCCCTCAACTAGCGGGGGCAGATACGCAGTATTTT.

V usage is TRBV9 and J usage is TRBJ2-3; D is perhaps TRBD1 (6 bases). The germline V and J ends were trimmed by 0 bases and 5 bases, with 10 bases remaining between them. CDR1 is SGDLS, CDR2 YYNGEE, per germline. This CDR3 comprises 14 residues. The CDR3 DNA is TGTGCCAGCAGCGTAGCACAGGGTGTAGATACGCAGTATTTT. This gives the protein CASSVAQGVDTQYF.

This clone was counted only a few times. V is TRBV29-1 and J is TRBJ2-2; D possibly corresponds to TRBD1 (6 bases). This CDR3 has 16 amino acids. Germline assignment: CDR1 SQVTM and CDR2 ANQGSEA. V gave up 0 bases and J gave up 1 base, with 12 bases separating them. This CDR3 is CSVEDSQGWNTGELFF. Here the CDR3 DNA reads TGCAGCGTTGAAGACTCGCAGGGGTGGAACACCGGGGAGCTGTTTTTT.

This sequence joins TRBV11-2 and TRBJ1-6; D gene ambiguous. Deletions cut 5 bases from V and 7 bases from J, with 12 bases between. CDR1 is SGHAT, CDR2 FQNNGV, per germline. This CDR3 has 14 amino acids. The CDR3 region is CASSPTVENSPLHF. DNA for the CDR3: TGTGCCAGCAGCCCCACAGTGGAAAATTCACCCCTCCACTTT.

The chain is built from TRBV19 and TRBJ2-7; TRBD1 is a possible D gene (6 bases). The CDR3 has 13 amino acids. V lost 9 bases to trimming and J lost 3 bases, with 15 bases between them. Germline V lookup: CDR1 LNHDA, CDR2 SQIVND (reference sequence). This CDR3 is CASNRTDIYEQYF. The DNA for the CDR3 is TGTGCCAGCAACCGGACAGATATCTACGAGCAGTACTTC.

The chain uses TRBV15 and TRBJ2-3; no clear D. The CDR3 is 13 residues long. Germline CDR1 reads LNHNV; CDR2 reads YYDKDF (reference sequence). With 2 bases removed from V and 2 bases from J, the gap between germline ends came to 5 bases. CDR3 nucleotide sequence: TGTGCCACCAGCAGACTCCCCACAGATACGCAGTATTTT. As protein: CATSRLPTDTQYF.

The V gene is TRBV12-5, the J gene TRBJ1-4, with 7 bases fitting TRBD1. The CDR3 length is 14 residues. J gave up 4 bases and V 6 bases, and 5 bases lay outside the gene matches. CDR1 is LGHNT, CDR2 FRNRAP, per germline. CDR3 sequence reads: CASGRDSLNEKLFF. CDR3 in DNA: TGTGCTAGTGGCCGGGACAGCCTTAATGAAAAACTGTTTTTT.

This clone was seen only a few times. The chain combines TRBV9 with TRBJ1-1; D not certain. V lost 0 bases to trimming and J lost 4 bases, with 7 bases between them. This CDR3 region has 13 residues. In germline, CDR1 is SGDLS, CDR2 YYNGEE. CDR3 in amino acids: CASSVGGTTEAFF. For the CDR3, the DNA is TGTGCCAGCAGCGTAGGTGGCACCACTGAAGCTTTCTTT. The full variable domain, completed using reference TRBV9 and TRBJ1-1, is DSGVTQTPKHLITATGQRVTLRCSPRSGDLSVYWYQQSLDQGLQFLIQYYNGEERAKGNILERFSAQQFPDLHSELNLSSLELGDSALYFCASSVGGTTEAFFGQGTRLTVV.